These 5 T cell receptor beta chains originate from one sample sequenced in a study of shared clonotypes between healthy human individuals. Using immunoSEQ multiplex PCR, the repertoire was profiled, and TCRdb retains in-frame clones only, with some absent. This table holds about 380,000 clones, 96% found once. Sequencing used memory CD8+ T cells sorted from blood. The subset denotes: CD45RO+ cells pooled with CCR7-negative TemRA cells. The source is a man aged 25-45 years in good health.

This chain links TRBV7-9 with TRBJ1-2, with D perhaps TRBD1 (6 bases). The V gene's germline CDR1 is SEHNR and CDR2 FQNEAQ (reference sequence). V dropped 2 bases and J dropped 6 bases, with 13 bases sitting between them. The CDR3 runs 14 residues. CDR3 nucleotides: TGTGCCAGCAGCTTAATCGGGACACGAAATGGCTACACCTTC. This codes for CASSLIGTRNGYTF.

The rearrangement links TRBV28 to TRBJ1-5; D gene unclear. CDR1 and CDR2 (germline): MDHEN, SYDVKM. V was pared by 1 base and J by 8 bases, with 6 bases between. The CDR3 sequence is 12 residues long. The CDR3 here is CASSLLREPQHF. The CDR3 nucleotides read TGTGCCAGCAGTTTATTGAGGGAGCCCCAGCATTTT.

As for this clone: The junction does not match germline at one end; this may be a read error. The V gene is TRBV7-7, the J gene TRBJ1-5, with D tentatively TRBD1 (5 bases). The CDR3 is made up of 15 amino acids. The germline gives CDR1 SSHAT, CDR2 FNYEAQ (reference sequence). The CDR3 loop is CASSFQRRVHQPQHF. The CDR3 DNA follows: TGTGCTAGCAGCTTTCAACGCAGGGTGCATCAGCCCCAGCATTTT.

The rearrangement links TRBV5-3 to TRBJ2-3, with D tentatively TRBD1 (6 bases). TRBV5-3 is sorted into the ORF group, with uncertain function. Trimming took 0 bases from V and 5 from J, leaving 7 bases between them. The CDR3 loop spans 13 amino acids. The CDR3 here is CARSLETGDTQYF. As DNA, the CDR3 is TGTGCCAGAAGCTTGGAGACAGGAGATACGCAGTATTTT.

This clone was seen a few times. V gene TRBV28 combines with J gene TRBJ2-7; D gene unclear. Germline V gene data show CDR1 as MDHEN and CDR2 as SYDVKM. The CDR3 has 11 amino acids. Trimming pared 1 base from V and 5 bases from J, leaving 3 bases between. The CDR3 here is CASSLYDEQYF. The CDR3 DNA is TGTGCCAGCAGTTTATACGACGAGCAGTACTTC.